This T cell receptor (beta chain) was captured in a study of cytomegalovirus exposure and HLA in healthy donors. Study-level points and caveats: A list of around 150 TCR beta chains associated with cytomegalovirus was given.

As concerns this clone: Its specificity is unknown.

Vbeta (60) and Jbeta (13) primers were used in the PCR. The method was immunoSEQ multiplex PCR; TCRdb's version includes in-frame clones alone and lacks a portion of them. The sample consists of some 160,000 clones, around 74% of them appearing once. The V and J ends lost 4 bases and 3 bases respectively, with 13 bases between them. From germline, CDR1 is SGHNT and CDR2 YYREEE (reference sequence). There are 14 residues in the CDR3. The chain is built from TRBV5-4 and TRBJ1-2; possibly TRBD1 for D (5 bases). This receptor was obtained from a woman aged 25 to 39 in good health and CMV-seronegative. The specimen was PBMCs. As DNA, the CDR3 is TGTGCCAGCAGCACTTATTCGGGGGACTATGGCTACACCTTC. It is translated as CASSTYSGDYGYTF.